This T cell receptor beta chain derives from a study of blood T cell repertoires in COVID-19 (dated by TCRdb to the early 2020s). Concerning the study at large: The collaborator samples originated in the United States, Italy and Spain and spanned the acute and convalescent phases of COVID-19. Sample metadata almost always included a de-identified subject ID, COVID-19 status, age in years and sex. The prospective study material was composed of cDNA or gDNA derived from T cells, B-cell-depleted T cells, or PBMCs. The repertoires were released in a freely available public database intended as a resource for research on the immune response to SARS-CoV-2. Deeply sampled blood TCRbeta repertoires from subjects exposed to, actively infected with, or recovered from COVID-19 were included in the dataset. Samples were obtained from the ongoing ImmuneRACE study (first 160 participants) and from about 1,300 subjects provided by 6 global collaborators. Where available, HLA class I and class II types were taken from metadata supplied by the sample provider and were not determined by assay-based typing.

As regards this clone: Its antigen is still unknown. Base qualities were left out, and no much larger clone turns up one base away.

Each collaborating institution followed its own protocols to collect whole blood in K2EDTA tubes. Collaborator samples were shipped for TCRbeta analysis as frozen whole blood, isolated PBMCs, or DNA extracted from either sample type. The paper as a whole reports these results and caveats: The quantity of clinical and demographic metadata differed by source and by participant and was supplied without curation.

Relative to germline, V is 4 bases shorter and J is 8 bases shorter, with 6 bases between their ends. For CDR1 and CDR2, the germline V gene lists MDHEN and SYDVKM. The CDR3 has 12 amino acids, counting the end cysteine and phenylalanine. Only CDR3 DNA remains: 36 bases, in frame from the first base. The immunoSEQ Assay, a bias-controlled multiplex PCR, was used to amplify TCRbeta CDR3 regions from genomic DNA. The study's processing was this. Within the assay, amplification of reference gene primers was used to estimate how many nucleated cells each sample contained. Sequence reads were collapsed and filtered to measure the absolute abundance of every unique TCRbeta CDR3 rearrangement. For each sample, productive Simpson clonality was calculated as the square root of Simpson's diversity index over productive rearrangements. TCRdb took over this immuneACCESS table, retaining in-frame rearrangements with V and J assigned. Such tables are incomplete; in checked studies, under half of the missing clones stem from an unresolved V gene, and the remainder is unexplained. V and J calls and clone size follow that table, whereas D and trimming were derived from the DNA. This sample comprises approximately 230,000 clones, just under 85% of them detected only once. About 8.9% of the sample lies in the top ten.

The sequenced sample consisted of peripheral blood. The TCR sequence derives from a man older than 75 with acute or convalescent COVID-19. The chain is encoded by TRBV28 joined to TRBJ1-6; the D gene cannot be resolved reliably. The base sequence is TGTGCCAGCAGTTCCGGGGATTCACCCCTCCACTTT. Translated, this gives CASSSGDSPLHF.